Following are 30 T cell receptor beta chains from one sample sequenced in a study of graft-versus-host responses after intestinal transplantation. The repertoire was sequenced with immunoSEQ multiplex PCR; TCRdb's copy has only in-frame clones and lacks some. The sample shows 35,000 to 45,000 clones, around nine tenths of them seen only once. Material: PBMCs, obtained roughly 270 days after transplant. These TCRs come from a human patient who received an intestinal transplant, so some T cells may come from the graft donor.

CDR3 amino acids: CASSLTGTKYNEQFF. The CDR3 DNA reads as TGTGCCAGCAGCCTTACCGGGACTAAGTACAATGAGCAGTTCTTC. This chain joins TRBV9 and TRBJ2-1; 7 positions match TRBD2. CDR3 size: 15 residues. Germline trimming cut 4 bases from V and 4 bases from J; bases unmatched to any gene: 8. Per the germline V gene, CDR1 is SGDLS and CDR2 is YYNGEE. Variable domain in full (rest from reference TRBV9 and TRBJ2-1): DSGVTQTPKHLITATGQRVTLRCSPRSGDLSVYWYQQSLDQGLQFLIQYYNGEERAKGNILERFSAQQFPDLHSELNLSSLELGDSALYFCASSLTGTKYNEQFFGPGTRLTVL.

This chain joins TRBV28 and TRBJ1-3; TRBD1 aligns across 9 bases. The CDR3 is made up of 17 amino acids. Losses at the gene ends were 2 bases for V and 0 bases for J; bases not matched to a gene: 5. The germline V gene has CDR1 MDHEN and CDR2 SYDVKM. CDR3 bases: TGTGCCAGCAGTTTAATGGGACAGGGAGACTCTGGAAACACCATATATTTT. As protein: CASSLMGQGDSGNTIYF.

The chain uses TRBV6-5 and TRBJ2-3, with 8 positions matching TRBD2. After removal of 4 bases from V and 4 bases from J, the junction contained 7 bases not matched to a gene. Germline CDR1 reads MNHEY; CDR2 reads SVGAGI. The length of the CDR3 is 15 residues. Here the CDR3 DNA reads TGTGCCAGCAGTTTAACGGGGGGGAGTGCAGATACGCAGTATTTT. Translation gives CASSLTGGSADTQYF.

The chain is built from TRBV5-6 and TRBJ1-3; D unclear. V was trimmed by 1 base and J by 4 bases, leaving 12 bases between them. The germline gives CDR1 SGHDT, CDR2 YYEEEE. The CDR3 totals 15 residues. CDR3: CASSLRGSGGNTIYF. The CDR3 nucleotides are TGTGCCAGCAGCTTGCGTGGGTCGGGCGGAAACACCATATATTTT.

J is TRBJ2-1 and V is TRBV29-1, with D uncertain. V lost 4 bases and J 6 bases, leaving 10 bases between the germline ends. The CDR3 covers 12 residues. Germline V lookup: CDR1 SQVTM, CDR2 ANQGSEA. The CDR3 spells CSVVDGVNEQFF. The CDR3 bases are TGCAGCGTTGTTGACGGAGTCAATGAGCAGTTCTTC.

The rearrangement uses TRBV10-1 and TRBJ1-2, with unresolved D. The CDR3 has 15 residues. V lost 8 bases and J 1 base, leaving 17 bases between the germline ends. CDR1 is WNHNN and CDR2 is SYGVQD in the germline V gene (reference sequence). The CDR3 DNA is TGCGCCAGCCTCGACGCTCTCTGGGTTAACTATGGCTACACCTTC. Its protein is CASLDALWVNYGYTF.

The chain carries TRBV7-9 and TRBJ2-2; 12 bases line up with TRBD2. The J segment lost 5 bases and the V segment lost 5 bases, leaving 3 bases of the junction unmatched. Germline lookup yields CDR1 SEHNR and CDR2 FQNEAQ (reference sequence). CDR3 size: 15 residues. The CDR3 spells CASSKTSGGTGELFF. The CDR3 nucleotides read TGTGCCAGCAGCAAAACTAGCGGGGGGACCGGGGAGCTGTTTTTT.

V gene TRBV6-5 combines with J gene TRBJ1-1; 8 bases map to TRBD1. Unmatched junction bases numbered 3, after V lost 5 bases and J lost 1 base. Germline V lookup: CDR1 MNHEY, CDR2 SVGAGI. The CDR3 is made up of 14 amino acids. The DNA for the CDR3 is TGTGCCAGCAGTGAAGACAGGGGGAACACTGAAGCTTTCTTT. Its protein product is CASSEDRGNTEAFF.

This clone has more than one count but fewer than ten. V usage is TRBV5-1 and J usage is TRBJ1-1; D not resolved. CDR1 SGHRS and CDR2 YFSETQ come from the germline V gene. CDR3 length: 15 residues. V was pared by 1 base and J by 2 bases, with 12 bases between. The DNA for the CDR3 is TGCGCCAGCAGCTTGATGGGAAGTCGTAACACTGAAGCTTTCTTT. It encodes CASSLMGSRNTEAFF.

The chain uses TRBV4-3 and TRBJ1-1; D ambiguous. V was pared by 5 bases and J by 2 bases, with 9 bases between. Looked up from germline, CDR1 is LGHNA and CDR2 is YSLEER. The CDR3 runs 13 residues. The CDR3 spells CASSWTDNTEAFF. The DNA for the CDR3 is TGCGCCAGCAGCTGGACGGATAACACTGAAGCTTTCTTT.

The V and J genes are TRBV4-3 and TRBJ2-7; D perhaps matches TRBD1 (5 bases). Germline V gene lookup returns CDR1 LGHNA and CDR2 YSLEER. V shed 4 bases and J shed 0 bases, with 10 bases lying between them. The CDR3 is 14 amino acids. In DNA, the CDR3 is TGCGCCAGCAGCCCTCAAAGGGGCTCCTACGAGCAGTACTTC. It codes for CASSPQRGSYEQYF.

CDR3 bases: TGTGCCAGCAGCTTATTAAGCGGGGGGGCAGCAGATACGCAGTATTTT. The encoded protein is CASSLLSGGAADTQYF. This chain joins TRBV5-4 and TRBJ2-3, with TRBD2 identical over 10 bases. V trimming: 2 bases; J trimming: 4 bases; junction bases outside the gene matches: 7. There are 16 residues in the CDR3. Germline V lookup: CDR1 SGHNT, CDR2 YYREEE (reference sequence).

The J gene is TRBJ1-2, the V gene TRBV27; 7 bases are a match to TRBD1. Per the germline V gene, CDR1 is MNHEY and CDR2 is SMNVEV (reference sequence). The CDR3 has 14 residues. The trim removed 6 bases at V and 6 bases at J, leaving 10 bases unmatched. The CDR3 DNA sequence: TGTGCCAGCAGCACCCTTCCAGGGGGGAATGGCTACACCTTC. As protein: CASSTLPGGNGYTF.

The chain couples TRBV7-8 to TRBJ1-2; no clear D gene. V was trimmed by 2 bases and J by 4 bases, leaving 17 bases between them. The CDR3 consists of 16 residues. Germline V gene data show CDR1 as SGHVS and CDR2 as FQNEAQ. CDR3 sequence reads: CASSLSGVAGLYGYTF. CDR3 coding DNA: TGTGCCAGCAGCTTAAGTGGTGTGGCAGGCCTCTATGGCTACACCTTC. The entire variable domain, with the rest obtained from reference TRBV7-8 and TRBJ1-2, is as follows: GAGVSQSPRYKVAKRGQDVALRCDPISGHVSLFWYQQALGQGPEFLTYFQNEAQLDKSGLPSDRFFAERPEGSVSTLKIQRTQQEDSAVYLCASSLSGVAGLYGYTFGSGTRLTVV.

V and J are TRBV10-1 and TRBJ2-5, with TRBD1 matching over 7 bases. V lost 3 bases, J lost 5 bases, and 6 bases stayed unmatched. The CDR3 consists of 14 residues. Germline V CDR1 and CDR2: WNHNN, SYGVQD (reference sequence). The CDR3 region is CASSDHRGRETQYF. The CDR3 DNA is TGCGCCAGCAGTGACCACAGGGGACGGGAGACCCAGTACTTC.

This clone was seen a few times. The chain couples TRBV9 to TRBJ2-2; a possible D gene is TRBD1 (5 bases). The CDR3 has 13 residues. Trimming cost V 2 bases and J 5 bases, with 7 bases left between them. CDR1 and CDR2 (germline): SGDLS, YYNGEE. The DNA for the CDR3 is TGTGCCAGCAGCGTCAGGGCTACCGGGGAGCTGTTTTTT. Its translation: CASSVRATGELFF. Complete variable domain (other parts from reference TRBV9 and TRBJ2-2): DSGVTQTPKHLITATGQRVTLRCSPRSGDLSVYWYQQSLDQGLQFLIQYYNGEERAKGNILERFSAQQFPDLHSELNLSSLELGDSALYFCASSVRATGELFFGEGSRLTVL.

This sequence joins TRBV2 and TRBJ1-4, with D unresolved. This CDR3 has 15 amino acids. CDR1 is SNHLY, CDR2 FYNNEI, per germline. V lost 1 base and J 8 bases, leaving 14 bases between the germline ends. Written as DNA, the CDR3 is TGTGCCAGCAGTGAAGAACCTTTCCTTCCCGAAAAACTGTTTTTT. Translation: CASSEEPFLPEKLFF.

The chain is built from TRBV19 and TRBJ1-2; D not resolved. Trimming removed 6 bases at V and 1 base at J, with 6 bases between. Germline V gene sequence: CDR1 LNHDA, CDR2 SQIVND (reference sequence). The CDR3 length is 12 residues. The CDR3 protein is CASRVLNYGYTF. Written as DNA, the CDR3 is TGTGCCAGTAGAGTCCTTAACTATGGCTACACCTTC.

This chain uses TRBV4-1 with TRBJ2-1, with D perhaps matching TRBD1 (6 bases). V lost 3 bases to trimming and J lost 6 bases, with 15 bases between them. The CDR3 runs 15 residues. CDR1 MGHRA and CDR2 YSYEKL come from the germline V gene. The chain's CDR3 is CASSQFYRVGNEQFF. CDR3 DNA: TGCGCCAGCAGCCAGTTTTACAGGGTTGGCAATGAGCAGTTCTTC.

The chain joins TRBV10-1 to TRBJ2-3; D is perhaps TRBD2 (7 bases). Germline V gene lookup returns CDR1 WNHNN and CDR2 SYGVQD (reference sequence). The CDR3 is made up of 14 amino acids. The V end lost 6 bases, the J end lost 4 bases, and 14 bases lay between the germline ends. DNA for the CDR3: TGCGCCAGCAGCGGGGGGCAAGCTGCAGATACGCAGTATTTT. Encoded protein: CASSGGQAADTQYF.

The rearrangement joins TRBV15 to TRBJ1-1; D gene ambiguous. CDR1 and CDR2 (germline): LNHNV, YYDKDF (reference sequence). Trimming removed 5 bases from V and 7 bases from J, with 8 bases in between. There are 11 residues in the CDR3. CDR3 sequence: CATSADHEAFF. DNA for the CDR3: TGTGCCACCAGCGCGGACCATGAAGCTTTCTTT.

This chain links TRBV4-1 with TRBJ2-1; 7 bases are a match to TRBD2. The CDR3 length is 15 residues. Trimming at V came to 5 bases and at J to 8 bases, leaving 12 bases not matched to a gene. Germline CDR1 is MGHRA and CDR2 is YSYEKL. The CDR3 DNA follows: TGCGCCAGCAGCGTAGCGGGTTCAATACAATATGAGCAGTTCTTC. Amino acid sequence: CASSVAGSIQYEQFF.

The chain links TRBV10-2 to TRBJ2-1; 10 bases match TRBD2. Germline values: CDR1 WSHSY, CDR2 SAAADI. The CDR3 has 17 residues. V lost 1 base, J lost 10 bases, and 13 bases stayed unmatched. The CDR3 DNA reads as TGCGCCAGCAGTGAGTTAGGAGGGGTACTAGCGGGGACAGAGCAGTTCTTC. Amino acids: CASSELGGVLAGTEQFF.

The genes are TRBV15 and TRBJ1-1; maybe TRBD1 (6 bases). Looked up from germline, CDR1 is LNHNV and CDR2 is YYDKDF (reference sequence). With 1 base removed from V and 1 base from J, the gap between germline ends came to 13 bases. CDR3 size: 16 residues. CDR3 region: CATSRGGGTPNTEAFF. The DNA for the CDR3 is TGTGCCACCAGCAGAGGGGGAGGGACACCGAACACTGAAGCTTTCTTT.

V gene TRBV19 combines with J gene TRBJ2-5; 7 bases are a match to TRBD1. The germline V gene encodes CDR1 LNHDA and CDR2 SQIVND (reference sequence). This CDR3 has 13 amino acids. Trimming at V came to 9 bases and at J to 1 base, leaving 5 bases not matched to a gene. CDR3 DNA: TGTGCCAGCGGTCGGGACAGCCAAGAGACCCAGTACTTC. Its protein product is CASGRDSQETQYF.

This chain links TRBV7-8 with TRBJ1-2; 7 nucleotides match TRBD1. V lost 3 bases, J lost 0 bases, and 4 bases stayed unmatched. This CDR3 region has 15 residues. Germline CDR1 is SGHVS and CDR2 is FQNEAQ. CDR3 amino acids: CASSFIQGTNYGYTF. Here the CDR3 DNA reads TGTGCCAGCAGCTTCATACAGGGGACTAACTATGGCTACACCTTC.

The V call is TRBV4-2, the J call TRBJ2-7; 12 bases line up with TRBD2. This CDR3 region has 16 residues. Germline CDR1 and CDR2: LGHNA and YNFKEQ. V dropped 1 base and J dropped 0; count of bases not matched to a gene: 1. CDR3 in amino acids: CASSQGTSGDSYEQYF. For the CDR3, the DNA is TGTGCCAGCAGCCAAGGGACTAGCGGGGACTCCTACGAGCAGTACTTC.

This rearrangement joins TRBV7-8 to TRBJ1-2; TRBD1 aligns across 9 bases. The CDR3 covers 14 residues. CDR1 is SGHVS and CDR2 is FQNEAQ in the germline V gene. The V gene end was trimmed by 5 bases and the J gene end by 8 bases; junction bases not matched to a gene: 9. For the CDR3, the DNA is TGTGCCAGCAGCCAAAGACAGGGGGATAACGGCTACACCTTC. This translates into CASSQRQGDNGYTF.

The rearrangement uses TRBV7-2 and TRBJ2-1, with 9 bases fitting TRBD1. V lost 5 bases and J lost 11; bases outside the gene matches: 4. The V gene's germline CDR1 is SGHTA and CDR2 FQGNSA. This CDR3 spans 12 amino acids. The CDR3 bases are TGTGCCAGCAGCCTGAACAGGGGGCAGCAGTTCTTC. This translates into CASSLNRGQQFF.

The chain uses TRBV6-5 and TRBJ1-1, with D possibly matching TRBD1 (5 bases). The CDR3 has 15 amino acids. V was cut by 6 bases and J by 1 base, with 15 bases left in between. Germline V gives CDR1 MNHEY, CDR2 SVGAGI. The CDR3 DNA reads TGTGCCAGCAGACCGGGACTCCAAGGGAACACTGAAGCTTTCTTT. It translates to CASRPGLQGNTEAFF.